Shown below are 2 T cell receptor beta chains from a single sample sequenced in a study of OX40 agonist ivuxolimab in advanced cancers. Libraries were prepared by immunoSEQ multiplex PCR; TCRdb keeps only in-frame clonotypes and omits some of them. The repertoire holds 55,000 to 90,000 clones, with more than 80% as singletons. The sample was CD4+ or CD8+ T cells sorted from blood, taken in a trial of the OX40 agonist ivuxolimab. These receptor sequences come from an adult with an advanced solid tumor such as melanoma, head and neck, liver or kidney cancer.

The chain employs TRBV19 and TRBJ2-5; 9 bases align to TRBD1. The CDR3 is 14 residues long. The ends lost 5 bases at V and 6 bases at J; junction bases unmatched: 7. In germline, CDR1 is LNHDA, CDR2 SQIVND (reference sequence). CDR3 DNA: TGTGCCAGTAGTGAAACAGGGGGCAGACAGACCCAGTACTTC. Its protein product is CASSETGGRQTQYF.

The chain couples TRBV6-5 to TRBJ2-1; TRBD2 is a possible D gene (6 bases). Trimming removed 7 bases at V and 5 bases at J, with 15 bases between. The CDR3 extends over 14 amino acids. Germline-derived CDR1 and CDR2 are MNHEY and SVGAGI. CDR3 protein: CASTRGRGDNEQFF. CDR3 bases: TGTGCCAGCACGCGCGGGCGGGGCGACAATGAGCAGTTCTTC.